This record covers a single TCR beta chain. The data derive from a study of shared clonotypes between healthy human individuals. Repertoires were generated with immunoSEQ multiplex PCR, while TCRdb's copy carries only in-frame clones and drops some. The table lists around 550,000 clones, about 96% of them singletons. This CDR3 has 17 residues. The germline CDR1 and CDR2 sequences are SGHNT and YYREEE (reference sequence). J gave up 0 bases and V 4 bases, and 10 bases lay outside the gene matches. The chain carries TRBV5-4 and TRBJ1-3; TRBD1 agrees at 7 bases. The TCR comes from a woman between 25 and 40 years old in good health. Sequenced: naive CD4+ T cells sorted from blood. Subset meaning: CD45RA+ positively selected. The CDR3 DNA is TGTGCCAGCAGCATCGCCAGGGGGGGAGACTCTGGAAACACCATATATTTT. Protein sequence: CASSIARGGDSGNTIYF.